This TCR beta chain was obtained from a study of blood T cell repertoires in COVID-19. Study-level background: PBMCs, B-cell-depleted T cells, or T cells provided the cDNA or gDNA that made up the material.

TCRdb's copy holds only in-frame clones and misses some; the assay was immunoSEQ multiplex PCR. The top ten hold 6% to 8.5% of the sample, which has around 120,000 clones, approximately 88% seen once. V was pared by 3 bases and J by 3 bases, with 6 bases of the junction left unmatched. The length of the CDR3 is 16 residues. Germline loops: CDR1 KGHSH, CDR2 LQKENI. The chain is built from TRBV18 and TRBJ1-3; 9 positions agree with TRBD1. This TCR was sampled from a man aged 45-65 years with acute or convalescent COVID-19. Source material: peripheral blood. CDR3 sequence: CASSPTGGMSGNTIYF. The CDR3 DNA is TGTGCCAGCTCACCCACAGGGGGCATGAGTGGAAACACCATATATTTT.